The sequence of this T cell receptor (beta chain) was determined in a study of cytomegalovirus exposure and HLA in healthy donors. The PCR employed 60 Vbeta primers together with 13 Jbeta primers. Sequencing was performed with immunoSEQ multiplex PCR; in TCRdb, only in-frame clones are kept and a portion is missing. This sample yields some 140,000 clones, of which about three quarters are seen a single time; more than 0.9% belongs to the top ten. Germline V gene data show CDR1 as PRHDT and CDR2 as FYEKMQ (reference sequence). The CDR3 has 13 residues. Trimming cost V 5 bases and J 9 bases, with 14 bases left between them.

This TCR was recovered from a male donor in good health and CMV-seropositive. This chain joins TRBV13 and TRBJ2-1, with D unclear. The sample comprised PBMCs. The CDR3 bases are TGTGCCAGCAGCCTCCCGAGTGCGGCTGAGCAGTTCTTC. It encodes CASSLPSAAEQFF.